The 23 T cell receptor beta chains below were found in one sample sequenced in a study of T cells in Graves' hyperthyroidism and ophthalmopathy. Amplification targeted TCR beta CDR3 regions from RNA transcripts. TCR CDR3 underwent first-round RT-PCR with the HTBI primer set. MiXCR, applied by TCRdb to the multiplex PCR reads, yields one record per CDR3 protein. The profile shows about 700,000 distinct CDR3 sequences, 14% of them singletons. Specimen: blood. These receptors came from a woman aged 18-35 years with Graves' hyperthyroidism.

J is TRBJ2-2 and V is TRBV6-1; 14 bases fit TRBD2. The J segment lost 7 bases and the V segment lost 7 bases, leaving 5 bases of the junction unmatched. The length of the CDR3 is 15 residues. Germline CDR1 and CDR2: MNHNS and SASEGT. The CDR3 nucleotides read TGTGCCAGCAAAGGACTAGCGGGAGGTTTCGGGGAGCTGTTTTTT. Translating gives CASKGLAGGFGELFF.

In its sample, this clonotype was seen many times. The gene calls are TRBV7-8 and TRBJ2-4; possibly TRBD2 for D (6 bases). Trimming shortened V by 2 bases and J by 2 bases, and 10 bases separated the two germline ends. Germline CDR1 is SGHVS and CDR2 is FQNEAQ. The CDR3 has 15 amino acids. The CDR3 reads CASSLLGGPKNIQYF. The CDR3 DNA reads TGTGCCAGCAGCTTATTGGGGGGTCCCAAAAACATTCAGTACTTC. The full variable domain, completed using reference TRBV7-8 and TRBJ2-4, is GAGVSQSPRYKVAKRGQDVALRCDPISGHVSLFWYQQALGQGPEFLTYFQNEAQLDKSGLPSDRFFAERPEGSVSTLKIQRTQQEDSAVYLCASSLLGGPKNIQYFGAGTRLSVL.

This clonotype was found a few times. The CDR3 sequence is CASSQDPIPVEESYNEQFF. Here the CDR3 DNA reads TGCGCCAGCAGCCAAGACCCCATACCCGTCGAAGAATCCTACAATGAGCAGTTCTTC. The genes are TRBV4-1 and TRBJ2-1; D remains unclear. Germline CDR1 and CDR2: MGHRA and YSYEKL. V was pared by 0 bases and J by 1 base, with 19 bases between. This CDR3 has 19 amino acids.

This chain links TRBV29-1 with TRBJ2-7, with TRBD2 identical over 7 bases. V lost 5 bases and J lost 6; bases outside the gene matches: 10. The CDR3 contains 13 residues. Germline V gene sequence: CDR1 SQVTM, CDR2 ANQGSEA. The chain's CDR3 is CSVYPGGSTEQYF. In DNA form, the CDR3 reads TGCAGCGTTTATCCGGGAGGATCGACCGAGCAGTACTTC.

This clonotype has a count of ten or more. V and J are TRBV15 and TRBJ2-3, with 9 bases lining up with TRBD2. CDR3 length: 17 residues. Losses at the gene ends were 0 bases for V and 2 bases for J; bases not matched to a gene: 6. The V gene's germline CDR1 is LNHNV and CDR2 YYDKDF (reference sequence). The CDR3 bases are TGTGCCACCAGCAGAGATCTGGCTAGCGGGGTCACAGATACGCAGTATTTT. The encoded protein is CATSRDLASGVTDTQYF.

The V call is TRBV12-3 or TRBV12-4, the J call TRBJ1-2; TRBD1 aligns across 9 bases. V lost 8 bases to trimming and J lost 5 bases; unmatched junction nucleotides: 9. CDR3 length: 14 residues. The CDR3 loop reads CASSGQGGRYGYTF. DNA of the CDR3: TGTGCCAGCTCGGGACAGGGCGGAAGATATGGCTACACCTTC.

The CDR3 region is CASIAGLAGVRGEQFF. The CDR3 DNA sequence: TGTGCCAGCATCGCCGGACTAGCGGGAGTTCGAGGTGAGCAGTTCTTC. V usage is TRBV2 and J usage is TRBJ2-1, with 13 bases fitting TRBD2. The germline gives CDR1 SNHLY, CDR2 FYNNEI. This CDR3 is built from 16 residues. V was pared by 7 bases and J by 9 bases, with 12 bases of the junction left unmatched.

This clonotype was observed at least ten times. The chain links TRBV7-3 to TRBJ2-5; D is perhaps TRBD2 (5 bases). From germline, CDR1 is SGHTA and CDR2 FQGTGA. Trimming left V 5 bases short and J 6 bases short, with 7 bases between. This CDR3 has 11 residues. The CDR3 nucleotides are TGTGCCAGCAGCGGGGAGCAGACCCAGTACTTC. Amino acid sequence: CASSGEQTQYF. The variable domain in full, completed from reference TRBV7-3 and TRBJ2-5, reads GAGVSQTPSNKVTEKGKYVELRCDPISGHTALYWYRQSLGQGPEFLIYFQGTGAADDSGLPNDRFFAVRPEGSVSTLKIQRTERGDSAVYLCASSGEQTQYFGPGTRLLVL.

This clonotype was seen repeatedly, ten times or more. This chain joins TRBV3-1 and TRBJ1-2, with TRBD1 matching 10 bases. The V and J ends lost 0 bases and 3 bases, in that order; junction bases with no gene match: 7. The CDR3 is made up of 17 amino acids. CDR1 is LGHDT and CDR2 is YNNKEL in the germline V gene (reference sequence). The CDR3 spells CASSQERGTGAYYGYTF. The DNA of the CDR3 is TGTGCCAGCAGCCAAGAACGTGGGACAGGGGCTTACTATGGCTACACCTTC. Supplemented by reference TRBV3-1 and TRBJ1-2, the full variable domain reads DTAVSQTPKYLVTQMGNDKSIKCEQNLGHDTMYWYKQDSKKFLKIMFSYNNKELIINETVPNRFSPKSPDKAHLNLHINSLELGDSAVYFCASSQERGTGAYYGYTFGSGTRLTVV.

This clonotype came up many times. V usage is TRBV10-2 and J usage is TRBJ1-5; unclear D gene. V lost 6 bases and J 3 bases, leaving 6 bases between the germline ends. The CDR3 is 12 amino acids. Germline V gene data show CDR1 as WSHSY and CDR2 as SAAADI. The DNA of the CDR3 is TGCGCCAGCAGGGCCCCCAATCAGCCCCAGCATTTT. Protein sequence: CASRAPNQPQHF.

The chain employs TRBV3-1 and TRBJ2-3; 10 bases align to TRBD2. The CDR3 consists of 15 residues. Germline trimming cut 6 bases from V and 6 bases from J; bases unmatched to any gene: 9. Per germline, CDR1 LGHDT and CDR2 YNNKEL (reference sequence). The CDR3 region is CASRRTGTSDDTQYF. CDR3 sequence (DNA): TGTGCCAGCAGACGCACCGGGACTAGCGATGATACGCAGTATTTT.

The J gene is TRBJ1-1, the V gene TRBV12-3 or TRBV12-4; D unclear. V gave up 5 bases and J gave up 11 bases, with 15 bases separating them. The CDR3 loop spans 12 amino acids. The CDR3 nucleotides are TGTGCCAGCAGTCCAAGACCCCCAGAGGCTTTCTTT. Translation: CASSPRPPEAFF.

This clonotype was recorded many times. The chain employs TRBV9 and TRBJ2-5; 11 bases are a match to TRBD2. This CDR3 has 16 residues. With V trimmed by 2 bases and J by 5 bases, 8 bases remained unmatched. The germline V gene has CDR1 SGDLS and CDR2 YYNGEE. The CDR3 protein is CASSVSSGRAGETQYF. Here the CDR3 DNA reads TGTGCCAGCAGCGTGAGTAGCGGGAGGGCCGGGGAGACCCAGTACTTC. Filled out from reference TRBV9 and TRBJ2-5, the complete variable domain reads DSGVTQTPKHLITATGQRVTLRCSPRSGDLSVYWYQQSLDQGLQFLIQYYNGEERAKGNILERFSAQQFPDLHSELNLSSLELGDSALYFCASSVSSGRAGETQYFGPGTRLLVL.

CDR3 residues: CATSTRGPLNQPQHF. Written as DNA, the CDR3 is TGTGCCACCAGCACACGAGGGCCCCTAAATCAGCCCCAGCATTTT. The V gene is TRBV15, the J gene TRBJ1-5; D is undetermined. V was shortened by 4 bases and J by 4 bases, with 14 bases between the two germline ends. The CDR3 runs to 15 residues. Germline lookup yields CDR1 LNHNV and CDR2 YYDKDF (reference sequence).

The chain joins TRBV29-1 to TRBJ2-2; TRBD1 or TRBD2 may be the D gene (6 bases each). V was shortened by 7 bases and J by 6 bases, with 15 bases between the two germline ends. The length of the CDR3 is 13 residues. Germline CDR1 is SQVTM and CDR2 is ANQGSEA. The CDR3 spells CSGRGTDAGELFF. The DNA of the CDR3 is TGCAGCGGGAGGGGGACTGATGCCGGGGAGCTGTTTTTT.

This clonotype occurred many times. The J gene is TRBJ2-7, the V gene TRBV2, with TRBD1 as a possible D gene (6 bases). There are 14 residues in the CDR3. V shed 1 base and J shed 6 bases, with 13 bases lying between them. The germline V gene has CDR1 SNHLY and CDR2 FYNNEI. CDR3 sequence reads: CASSEDYRAREQYF. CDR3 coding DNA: TGTGCCAGCAGTGAAGATTACAGGGCCCGCGAGCAGTACTTC.

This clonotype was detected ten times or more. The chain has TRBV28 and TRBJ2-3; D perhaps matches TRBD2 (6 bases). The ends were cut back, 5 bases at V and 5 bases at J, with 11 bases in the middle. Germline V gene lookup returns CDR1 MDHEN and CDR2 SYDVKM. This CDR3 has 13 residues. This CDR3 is CASSRGLVDTQYF. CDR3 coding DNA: TGTGCCAGCAGTCGGGGACTCGTAGATACGCAGTATTTT.

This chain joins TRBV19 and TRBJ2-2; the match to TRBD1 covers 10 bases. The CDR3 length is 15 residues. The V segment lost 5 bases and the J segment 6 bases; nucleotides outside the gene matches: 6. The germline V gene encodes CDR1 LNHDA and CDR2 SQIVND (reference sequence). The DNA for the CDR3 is TGTGCCAGTAGTTCCGGGACAGGGGTGTCCGGGGAGCTGTTTTTT. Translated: CASSSGTGVSGELFF.

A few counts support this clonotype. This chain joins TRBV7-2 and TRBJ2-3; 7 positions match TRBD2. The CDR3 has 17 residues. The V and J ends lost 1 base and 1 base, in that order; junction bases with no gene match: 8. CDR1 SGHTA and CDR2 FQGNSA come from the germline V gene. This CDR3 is CASSLDAAGAGTDTQYF. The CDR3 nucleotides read TGTGCCAGCAGCTTAGACGCCGCGGGAGCGGGCACAGATACGCAGTATTTT.

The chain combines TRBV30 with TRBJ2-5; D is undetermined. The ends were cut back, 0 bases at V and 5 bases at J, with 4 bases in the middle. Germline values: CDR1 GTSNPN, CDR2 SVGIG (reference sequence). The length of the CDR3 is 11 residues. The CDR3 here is CAWSVAETQYF. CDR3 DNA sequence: TGTGCCTGGAGTGTTGCGGAGACCCAGTACTTC.

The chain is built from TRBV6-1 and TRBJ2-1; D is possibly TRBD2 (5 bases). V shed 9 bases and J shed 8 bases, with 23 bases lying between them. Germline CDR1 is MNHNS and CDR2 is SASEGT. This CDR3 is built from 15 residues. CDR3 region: CASFPYPSGGDEQFF. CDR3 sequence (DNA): TGTGCCAGTTTCCCCTACCCCAGCGGCGGCGATGAGCAGTTCTTC.

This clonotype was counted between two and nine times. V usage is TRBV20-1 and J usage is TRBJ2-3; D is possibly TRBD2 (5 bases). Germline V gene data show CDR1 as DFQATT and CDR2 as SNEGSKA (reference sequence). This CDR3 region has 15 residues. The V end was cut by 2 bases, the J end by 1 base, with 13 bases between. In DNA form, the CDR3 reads TGCAGTGCTAGACGAGAGGGTCGCGGCACAGATACGCAGTATTTT. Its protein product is CSARREGRGTDTQYF.

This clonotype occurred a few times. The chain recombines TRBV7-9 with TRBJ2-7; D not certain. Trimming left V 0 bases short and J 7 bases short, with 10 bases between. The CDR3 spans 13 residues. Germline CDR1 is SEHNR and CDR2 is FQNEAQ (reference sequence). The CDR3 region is CASSLAPWSEQYF. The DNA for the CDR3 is TGTGCCAGCAGCTTAGCACCATGGAGTGAGCAGTACTTC.